This is a list of T cell receptor beta chains from one sample in a study of Ad26.COV2.S vaccination and SARS-CoV-2 variants. TCRdb keeps only in-frame clones here, not all; method: immunoSEQ multiplex PCR. The sample includes roughly 180,000 clones, roughly nine tenths of them seen just once. Source: peripheral blood, taken after recovery from COVID-19. These receptors were collected from a human donor who had recovered from COVID-19. Both conserved end residues are part of each CDR3. Fields, in order: V gene, D gene, J gene, clone size, CDR3 DNA, CDR3 protein. A D gene is named only where the DNA matches it firmly. The listing skips clone size in some rows; elsewhere it reads once, few, many or a size class.

>TRBV30|.|TRBJ2-1|.
TGTGCCTGGAGTGTAAGGCGTCTAGCGGAGCAGTTCTTC
CAWSVRRLAEQFF
>TRBV5-4|.|TRBJ1-2|.
TGTGCCAGCCACAGGGAACTCTATGGCTACACCTTC
CASHRELYGYTF
>TRBV6-2/TRBV6-3|.|TRBJ2-7|.
TGTGCCAGCAGCCAACTCGACCGCTGGGGGCAGTACTTC
CASSQLDRWGQYF
>TRBV6-5|.|TRBJ1-1|.
TGTGCCAGCAGACAGACAGTTCCCGCTTTCTTT
CASRQTVPAFF
>TRBV20-1|TRBD2|TRBJ2-7|.
TGCAGTGCCAGTAGGGTTGGCGGGGGTGGGACCTACGAGCAGTACTTC
CSASRVGGGGTYEQYF
>TRBV2|.|TRBJ1-6|.
TGTGCCAGCAGATTATCGGGACGGAGCTATTCACCCCTCCACTTT
CASRLSGRSYSPLHF
>TRBV6-5|.|TRBJ1-6|once
TGTGCCAGCATGTGGGGGGGTAATTCACCCCTCCACTTT
CASMWGGNSPLHF
>TRBV4-1|.|TRBJ1-4|.
TGCGCCAGCAGCCAAGCACAGGGAGAGACGAAAGAAAAACTGTTTTTT
CASSQAQGETKEKLFF
>TRBV25-1|.|TRBJ2-7|.
TGTGCCAGCAGTCAATCTAGGGGGGCAGGGGGATCCTACGAGCAGTACTTC
CASSQSRGAGGSYEQYF
>TRBV5-1|TRBD1|TRBJ1-2|.
TGCGCCAGCAGCCTCGGACAGGGCTTCGATGGCTACACCTTC
CASSLGQGFDGYTF
>TRBV7-8|.|TRBJ2-1|once
TGTGCCAGCAGCCCGACCGGACTTAACAATGAGCAGTTCTTC
CASSPTGLNNEQFF
>TRBV3-1/TRBV3-2|.|TRBJ2-3|once
TGTGCCAGCAGCCCGGTGCTCGGGCATCGGACGGATACGCAGTATTTT
CASSPVLGHRTDTQYF
>TRBV18|TRBD1|TRBJ2-3|.
TGTGCCAGCTCACCGGGACAGGGGAGGGGAGATACGCAGTATTTT
CASSPGQGRGDTQYF
>TRBV5-4|.|TRBJ1-4|.
TGTGCCAGCAGCTTGGGGGGGCGCGGGGAAAAACTGTTTTTT
CASSLGGRGEKLFF
>TRBV11-2|TRBD2|TRBJ2-5|.
TGTGCCAGCAGCTTACTGAGCGGGGGACAAGAGACCCAGTACTTC
CASSLLSGGQETQYF
>TRBV27|.|TRBJ2-1|.
TGTGCCAGCAGTTTCGGGACGGAAAACAATGAGCAGTTCTTC
CASSFGTENNEQFF
>TRBV11-2|.|TRBJ1-4|.
TGTGCCAGCAGCTTAGTCGGCCTAAGGGCCTTTAATGAAAAACTGTTTTTT
CASSLVGLRAFNEKLFF
>TRBV19|.|TRBJ1-5|.
TGTGCCACCTCGGACTATAGCAATCAGCCCCAGCATTTT
CATSDYSNQPQHF
>TRBV3-1/TRBV3-2|.|TRBJ1-1|.
TGTGCCAGCAGCCAAGGAATTGAAGTGGGCACTGAAGCTTTCTTT
CASSQGIEVGTEAFF
>TRBV7-3|.|TRBJ1-1|.
TGTGCCAGCAGCTTAACTAATTTGGGACAACGTACTGAAGCTTTCTTT
CASSLTNLGQRTEAFF
>TRBV7-8|.|TRBJ1-6|.
TGTGCCAGCAGCTTAGAGGTTTCTTATTCACCCCTCCACTTT
CASSLEVSYSPLHF
>TRBV23-1|.|TRBJ2-4|.
TGCGCCAGCAGCCGGGACACGGTCAAAAACATTCAGTACTTC
CASSRDTVKNIQYF
>TRBV5-1|.|TRBJ2-7|.
TGCGCCAGCAAGGTAGCCCCTAGCGCCCGGGCTTACGAGCAGTACTTC
CASKVAPSARAYEQYF
>TRBV28|.|TRBJ2-1|.
TGTGCCAGCAGTTTCGGGTGGGGGGACAATGAGCAGTTCTTC
CASSFGWGDNEQFF
>TRBV5-1|.|TRBJ2-1|.
TGCGCCAGCAGCTTGGTAGGGGTGAATGAGCAGTTCTTC
CASSLVGVNEQFF
>TRBV27|.|TRBJ2-2|.
TGTGCCAGCAGTTTGAGGGAGGTAACCGGGGAGCTGTTTTTT
CASSLREVTGELFF
>TRBV5-4|TRBD2|TRBJ2-3|.
TGTGCCAGCAGCTCGGGGACTAGCCGCACAGATACGCAGTATTTT
CASSSGTSRTDTQYF
>TRBV6-5|TRBD1|TRBJ1-5|once
TGTGCCAGCAGCCTGGACAGGGTTGGGCCCCAGCATTTT
CASSLDRVGPQHF
>TRBV5-6|TRBD1|TRBJ2-6|.
TGTGCCAGCAGCTTGGGAGGGGGCAACGGAGCCAACGTCCTGACTTTC
CASSLGGGNGANVLTF
>TRBV18|.|TRBJ2-7|.
TGTGCCAGCTCAGACACCCGTTCCGGTCGGGAGCAGTACTTC
CASSDTRSGREQYF
>TRBV27|.|TRBJ1-1|.
TGTGCCAGCTTTTCGTTAGGGGCTCGGACTGAAGCTTTCTTT
CASFSLGARTEAFF
>TRBV5-1|TRBD1|TRBJ2-2|.
TGCGCCAGCAGCTTGACATTCTACTCTGGGACAGGGACCGGGGAGCTGTTTTTT
CASSLTFYSGTGTGELFF
>TRBV2|.|TRBJ1-5|.
TGTGCCAGCAGTGTGGGGGGGAATAGCAATCAGCCCCAGCATTTT
CASSVGGNSNQPQHF
>TRBV19|TRBD1|TRBJ2-4|.
TGTGCCAGTAGTATTTCGACAGGGAGATCAAACATTCAGTACTTC
CASSISTGRSNIQYF
>TRBV30|.|TRBJ2-1|.
TGTGCCTGGAGCGCCTTAAACGAGCAGTTCTTC
CAWSALNEQFF
>TRBV2|TRBD1|TRBJ1-6|.
TGTGCCAGCAGTGGTGTCAGGGGGGATGTTAACTATAATTCACCCCTCCACTTT
CASSGVRGDVNYNSPLHF
>TRBV7-2|.|TRBJ1-4|.
TGTGCCAGCAGCTCCGTCTCGTCCGGACTGTTTTTT
CASSSVSSGLFF
>TRBV5-1|TRBD2|TRBJ2-2|.
TGCGCCAGCAGCTTGAGCGGGGGGGACACCGGGGAGCTGTTTTTT
CASSLSGGDTGELFF
>TRBV5-6|TRBD1|TRBJ1-2|.
TGTGCCAGCAGCGTGTACCGGACAGGGAAGGGCTACACCTTC
CASSVYRTGKGYTF
>TRBV5-6|.|TRBJ1-5|.
TGTGCCAGCAGCCAACAGGGAAGACAGCCCCAGCATTTT
CASSQQGRQPQHF
>TRBV2|TRBD1|TRBJ1-3|.
TGTGCCAGCAGAGTGACAGGGGGTGGTGGAAACACCATATATTTT
CASRVTGGGGNTIYF
>TRBV11-1|TRBD2|TRBJ2-1|.
TGTGCCAGCAGCCCCATGACTAGCGGGAGTGGGAATGAGCAGTTCTTC
CASSPMTSGSGNEQFF
>TRBV12-3/TRBV12-4|.|TRBJ2-7|.
TGTGCCAGCAGTTCATGGCGCGAGCAGTACTTC
CASSSWREQYF
>TRBV28|TRBD1|TRBJ1-2|.
TGTGCCAGCAGTCCGGGACAGGGTTATGGCTACACCTTC
CASSPGQGYGYTF
>TRBV15|TRBD2|TRBJ2-2|.
TGTGCCACCAGCAGAGGGTTTGTAGCGGGAGGCGGGGAGCTGTTTTTT
CATSRGFVAGGGELFF
>TRBV2|TRBD1|TRBJ2-5|.
TGTGCCAGCAGTAGCCGGGACAGGGGAAAAGAGACCCAGTACTTC
CASSSRDRGKETQYF
>TRBV2|.|TRBJ2-7|.
TGTGCCAGCAGCCGGACCTACGAGCAGTACTTC
CASSRTYEQYF
>TRBV21-1|.|TRBJ1-5|once
TGTGCCAGCAGCAAATTAACCCATCAGCCCCAGCATTTT
CASSKLTHQPQHF
>TRBV6-1|.|TRBJ2-7|.
TGTGCCAGCTATGACAGATCCTACGAGCAGTACTTC
CASYDRSYEQYF
>TRBV28|.|TRBJ1-4|.
TGTGCCACCGTTGACAGGGAAAAACTGTTTTTT
CATVDREKLFF
>TRBV6-4|TRBD2|TRBJ2-1|.
TGTGCCAGCTCCCCGGGAGGGAACTCCTACAATGAGCAGTTCTTC
CASSPGGNSYNEQFF
>TRBV11-2|.|TRBJ2-7|.
TGTGCCAGCAGCCCCGGGACAAACTCCTACGAGCAGTACTTC
CASSPGTNSYEQYF
>TRBV5-4|.|TRBJ1-1|.
TGTGCCAGCAGCTTGGAGGGCAGGGAGGTGGTATGGGGCACTGAAGCTTTCTTT
CASSLEGREVVWGTEAFF
>TRBV21-1|.|TRBJ2-1|.
TGTGCCAGCAGCAAACCTACCAGGGCGGGCGGTGAGCAGTTCTTC
CASSKPTRAGGEQFF
>TRBV19|.|TRBJ1-5|.
TGTGCCAGTAGTATAGTGGCCCCGCCCGTAAATCAGCCCCAGCATTTT
CASSIVAPPVNQPQHF